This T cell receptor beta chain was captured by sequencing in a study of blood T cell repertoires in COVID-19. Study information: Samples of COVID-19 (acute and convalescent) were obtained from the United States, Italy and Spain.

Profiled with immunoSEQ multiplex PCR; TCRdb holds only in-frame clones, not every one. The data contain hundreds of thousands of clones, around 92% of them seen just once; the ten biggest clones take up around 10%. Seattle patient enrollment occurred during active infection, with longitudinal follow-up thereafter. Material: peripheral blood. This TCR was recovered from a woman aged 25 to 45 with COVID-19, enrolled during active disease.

DNA of the CDR3: TGTGCCATCAGTGACGTTTTATCTGATGAGCAGTTCTTC. Encoded protein: CAISDVLSDEQFF. The chain uses TRBV10-3 and TRBJ2-1, with D uncertain. V lost 3 bases and J lost 8, with 11 bases in between. CDR1 is ENHRY and CDR2 is SYGVKD in the germline V gene. The CDR3 runs 13 residues.